One and the same sample provided the 7 T cell receptor beta chains below, sequenced in a study of blood T cells in healthy people across ages. The use of a sample-barcoded 5' primer and a J-beta primer mix characterized a second PCR of about 6 to 12 cycles. MiXCR, applied by TCRdb to the 5' RACE reads, yields one record per CDR3 protein. Of approximately 900,000 distinct CDR3 sequences listed, about 48% are singletons. The sequencing sample was made of blood. These receptor sequences come from a man younger than 40 in good health.

The chain joins TRBV27 to TRBJ2-2; perhaps TRBD1 as D (7 bases). CDR3 length: 16 residues. With 5 bases removed from V and 2 bases from J, the gap between germline ends came to 15 bases. Germline CDR1 MNHEY, CDR2 SMNVEV (reference sequence). The CDR3 sequence: CASSVRGELNTGELFF. Here the CDR3 DNA reads TGTGCCAGCAGTGTCAGGGGGGAGTTAAACACCGGGGAGCTGTTTTTT.

This chain joins TRBV29-1 and TRBJ2-7; 10 nucleotides match TRBD1. The CDR3 spans 14 residues. The germline gives CDR1 SQVTM, CDR2 ANQGSEA. V was pared by 5 bases and J by 4 bases, with 8 bases of the junction left unmatched. The CDR3 nucleotides are TGCAGCGTTTGGGGACGACAGGGGGCTTACGAGCAGTACTTC. Translating it yields CSVWGRQGAYEQYF.

The chain joins TRBV4-3 to TRBJ2-3; TRBD1 aligns across 9 bases. V shed 0 bases and J 7 bases; nucleotides not matched to a gene: 11. Germline CDR1 reads LGHNA; CDR2 reads YSLEER. The CDR3 covers 17 residues. The CDR3 nucleotides read TGCGCCAGCAGCCAAGATACCGGGACAGGGACAGTTAATACGCAGTATTTT. It is translated as CASSQDTGTGTVNTQYF.

V gene TRBV3-1 combines with J gene TRBJ2-5; no reliable D call. CDR3 size: 15 residues. Germline loops: CDR1 LGHDT, CDR2 YNNKEL (reference sequence). V was clipped by 0 bases and J by 4 bases, with 12 bases between them. CDR3 in DNA: TGTGCCAGCAGCCAAGAGACTCTCCTGGGAGAGACCCAGTACTTC. It yields the protein CASSQETLLGETQYF.

The chain has TRBV6-5 and TRBJ2-4; D assignment may be TRBD1 or TRBD2 (6 bases each). Gene TRBJ2-5 matches the end of the DNA better, so the J call may be wrong. Germline V CDR1 and CDR2: MNHEY, SVGAGI. The CDR3 spans 13 residues. The CDR3 is CASTSMGGETQYF. The CDR3 coding sequence is TGTGCCAGCACCTCTATGGGGGGCGAGACCCAGTACTTC.

This clonotype was seen a few times. This sequence joins TRBV9 and TRBJ2-7; TRBD2 is a possible D gene (6 bases). V shed 4 bases and J shed 5 bases, with 19 bases lying between them. CDR3 length equals 15 residues. Looked up from germline, CDR1 is SGDLS and CDR2 is YYNGEE. CDR3 DNA: TGTGCCAGCAGCCTCCAAGGGACTCCTCCGGACGAGCAGTACTTC. Protein product: CASSLQGTPPDEQYF.

This clonotype occurred many times. The rearrangement links TRBV7-3 to TRBJ1-2; D gene ambiguous. Germline-derived CDR1 and CDR2 are SGHTA and FQGTGA. Deletions cut 8 bases from V and 8 bases from J, with 12 bases between. The CDR3 runs 11 residues. CDR3 loop: CASPLAEGYTF. DNA for the CDR3: TGTGCCAGCCCCTTGGCGGAGGGCTACACCTTC.